These 24 T cell receptor beta chains share one sample of origin, sequenced in a study of monozygotic twins with inflammatory bowel disease (dated by TCRdb to between 2019 and 2020). The library relied on 5' RACE. The sequencing machine was an Illumina HiSeq 2500. TCRdb reprocessed the reads, and each CDR3 protein sequence is entered once, without DNA. In this sample's table one finds about 160,000 distinct CDR3 sequences. Roughly 2.4% of the sample rests with the top ten. Sequenced material: blood. These receptor sequences come from a human donor with ulcerative colitis or Crohn's disease, or a healthy co-twin of an affected twin (not recorded which).

The genes are TRBV7-2 and TRBJ2-7; the D call from TCRdb, TRBD1, cannot be confirmed without DNA. Germline V gene lookup returns CDR1 SGHTA and CDR2 FQGNSA. CDR3 length: 14 residues. The CDR3 here is CASSSQGANYEQYF.

The rearrangement joins TRBV20-1 to TRBJ2-3; there is no DNA to check the TCRdb D call of TRBD1. From germline, CDR1 is DFQATT and CDR2 SNEGSKA (reference sequence). The CDR3 is made up of 16 amino acids. CDR3 region: CSARDLLDKKGDTQYF.

The V gene is TRBV7-2, the J gene TRBJ1-2. This CDR3 contains 11 residues. Germline assignment: CDR1 SGHTA and CDR2 FQGNSA. The CDR3 region is CASSLDAHYTF.

The genes are TRBV5-5 and TRBJ2-3; the TRBD1 assignment by TCRdb is unverifiable without DNA. CDR1 is SGHKS and CDR2 is YYEKEE in the germline V gene (reference sequence). The CDR3 has 14 residues. The CDR3 protein is CASSLAGGPDTQYF.

V and J are TRBV23-1 and TRBJ2-5. TRBV23-1 is recorded as an ORF, its role being uncertain. The CDR3 loop spans 14 amino acids. The CDR3 reads CASTQIPNLAAQYF.

The rearrangement joins TRBV12-2 to TRBJ1-2. TRBV12-2 is listed as a pseudogene. The CDR3 spans 13 residues. This CDR3 is CASRLVRSYGYTF.

V usage is TRBV18 and J usage is TRBJ1-1. Germline V lookup: CDR1 KGHSH, CDR2 LQKENI. The CDR3 spans 15 residues. The CDR3 reads CASSPRGGMNTEAFF.

The rearrangement links TRBV7-9 to TRBJ2-7; checking the TCRdb D call of TRBD1 is not possible without DNA. The CDR3 covers 14 residues. Per the germline V gene, CDR1 is SEHNR and CDR2 is FQNEAQ (reference sequence). The CDR3 region is CASSLMGHYYEQYF.

The V call is TRBV10-3, the J call TRBJ2-3. The CDR3 has 11 residues. CDR1 is ENHRY, CDR2 SYGVKD, per germline. The CDR3 spells CAISEQKTQYF.

The chain combines TRBV20-1 with TRBJ1-6; TCRdb's D gene call, TRBD1, goes unchecked for lack of DNA. This CDR3 is built from 15 residues. CDR1 DFQATT and CDR2 SNEGSKA come from the germline V gene (reference sequence). The CDR3 region is CSASRQQALESPLHF.

This CDR3 reads CASSESRTGFDGTQYF. The chain combines TRBV25-1 with TRBJ2-5; TCRdb proposes TRBD1, but this gene call is untestable without DNA. This CDR3 is built from 16 residues. The germline CDR1 and CDR2 sequences are MGHDK and SYGVNS.

The chain couples TRBV18 to TRBJ2-7. This CDR3 spans 13 amino acids. Germline V gene data show CDR1 as KGHSH and CDR2 as LQKENI. The CDR3 reads CASSPSRNYEQYF.

The chain couples TRBV12-3 or TRBV12-4 to TRBJ2-7; with no DNA, the TCRdb D assignment of TRBD1 cannot be verified. This CDR3 has 15 amino acids. CDR3 protein: CASSPMGGSTYEQYF.

The CDR3 loop reads CASSWAEAGGFSTGTEAFF. This chain links TRBV12-3 or TRBV12-4 with TRBJ1-1; TCRdb reports TRBD1, a call that lacks DNA to check it against. This CDR3 is built from 19 residues.

The chain has TRBV20-1 and TRBJ2-7; TCRdb gives TRBD1 as the D gene, but with no DNA this cannot be confirmed. Germline CDR1 DFQATT, CDR2 SNEGSKA (reference sequence). The CDR3 runs to 17 residues. This CDR3 is CSAEGGGRTYSSYEQYF.

The chain recombines TRBV4-3 with TRBJ2-5; TCRdb's D gene call, TRBD1, goes unchecked for lack of DNA. CDR3 length: 14 residues. Per germline, CDR1 LGHNA and CDR2 YSLEER. The CDR3 sequence is CASSQNTGVETQYF.

The rearrangement links TRBV20-1 to TRBJ1-2. This CDR3 is built from 14 residues. The germline V gene encodes CDR1 DFQATT and CDR2 SNEGSKA (reference sequence). The CDR3 is CSARDARENYGYTF.

V gene TRBV4-2 combines with J gene TRBJ1-6; there is no DNA to check the TCRdb D call of TRBD1. CDR1 is LGHNA, CDR2 YNFKEQ, per germline. The CDR3 is 15 residues long. The CDR3 sequence is CASSQDNREESPLHF.

CDR3 in amino acids: CASSLSVGLVYEQYF. The chain joins TRBV27 to TRBJ2-7; the D call from TCRdb, TRBD2, cannot be confirmed without DNA. The CDR3 consists of 15 residues. Looked up from germline, CDR1 is MNHEY and CDR2 is SMNVEV (reference sequence).

The chain links TRBV14 to TRBJ1-2; TCRdb reports TRBD1, a call that lacks DNA to check it against. There are 14 residues in the CDR3. Germline V gene sequence: CDR1 SGHDN, CDR2 FVKESK. CDR3 region: CASSRNWAVKGYTF.

The chain joins TRBV19 to TRBJ1-5. The CDR3 covers 12 residues. Germline-derived CDR1 and CDR2 are LNHDA and SQIVND (reference sequence). This CDR3 is CASGPLNQPQHF.

CDR3: CASSLGDSQETQYF. The rearrangement uses TRBV28 and TRBJ2-5. Germline lookup yields CDR1 MDHEN and CDR2 SYDVKM. This CDR3 contains 14 residues. The variable domain in full, completed from reference TRBV28 and TRBJ2-5, reads DVKVTQSSRYLVKRTGEKVFLECVQDMDHENMFWYRQDPGLGLRLIYFSYDVKMKEKGDIPEGYSVSREKKERFSLILESASTNQTSMYLCASSLGDSQETQYFGPGTRLLVL.

The chain couples TRBV5-1 to TRBJ2-7; TCRdb's D gene call, TRBD1, goes unchecked for lack of DNA. CDR3 size: 13 residues. Per the germline V gene, CDR1 is SGHRS and CDR2 is YFSETQ. Here the CDR3 reads CASSLDKGNTQYF.

The chain carries TRBV7-3 and TRBJ2-1; the D call of TRBD1 rests on TCRdb alone, since no DNA is present to check it. This CDR3 contains 13 residues. Per the germline V gene, CDR1 is SGHTA and CDR2 is FQGTGA. CDR3 sequence: CASSPDMQGEQFF.